The rows below give T cell receptor beta chains drawn from one sample of a study of blood T cell repertoires in COVID-19. Clones were read by immunoSEQ multiplex PCR, and TCRdb kept only the in-frame ones, dropping some. The sample holds about 140,000 clones; 60% to 80% are singletons and the top ten take around 3.2%. The sequencing sample was made of PBMCs or T cells enriched from blood (not recorded which). These receptors all stem from a woman aged 45-60 years who had recovered from COVID-19. CDR3s include the opening cysteine and the closing phenylalanine or tryptophan. Fields, in order: J gene, D gene, clone size, V gene, CDR3 protein, CDR3 DNA. The D gene is left open where the match is weak. Clone size is shown for a subset of rows, as once, few, many or a class of expanded clone.

J: TRBJ2-2
D: TRBD1
size: few
V: TRBV7-6
CDR3: CASSLGDRVNTGELFF
DNA: TGTGCCAGCAGCTTAGGTGACAGGGTAAACACCGGGGAGCTGTTTTTT

J: TRBJ2-7
D: TRBD1
size: once
V: TRBV7-6
CDR3: CASSLADSRGIGYEQYF
DNA: TGTGCCAGCAGCTTAGCGGATAGCAGGGGGATTGGCTACGAGCAGTACTTC

J: TRBJ1-6
D: NA
size: NA
V: TRBV6-5
CDR3: CASSSGGNSPLHF
DNA: TGTGCCAGCAGTTCCGGGGGGAATTCACCCCTCCACTTT

J: TRBJ1-2
D: TRBD1
size: NA
V: TRBV18
CDR3: CASSDTDRGQVGYGYTF
DNA: TGTGCCAGCTCAGACACTGACAGGGGGCAAGTGGGCTATGGCTACACCTTC

J: TRBJ1-1
D: NA
size: NA
V: TRBV30
CDR3: CAWCGGRMNTEAFF
DNA: TGTGCCTGGTGCGGGGGACGGATGAACACTGAAGCTTTCTTT

J: TRBJ2-1
D: NA
size: NA
V: TRBV9
CDR3: CASSVDPFNEQFF
DNA: TGTGCCAGCAGCGTAGATCCCTTCAATGAGCAGTTCTTC

J: TRBJ1-5
D: NA
size: NA
V: TRBV10-3
CDR3: CAISEWSGDQPQHF
DNA: TGTGCCATCAGTGAGTGGTCGGGGGATCAGCCCCAGCATTTT

J: TRBJ2-7
D: NA
size: NA
V: TRBV28
CDR3: CASSTRWDEQYF
DNA: TGTGCCAGCAGTACTAGATGGGACGAGCAGTACTTC

J: TRBJ1-4
D: TRBD1
size: NA
V: TRBV6-5
CDR3: CASRDYRGSNEKLFF
DNA: TGTGCCAGCAGGGATTACAGGGGTTCTAATGAAAAACTGTTTTTT

J: TRBJ1-1
D: TRBD1
size: NA
V: TRBV5-1
CDR3: CASSSNLQGRITEAFF
DNA: TGCGCCAGCAGCTCCAACCTACAGGGGCGGATCACTGAAGCTTTCTTT

J: TRBJ1-3
D: NA
size: few
V: TRBV5-8
CDR3: CASSNNRVFGNTIYF
DNA: TGTGCCAGCAGCAACAACAGGGTCTTTGGAAACACCATATATTTT

J: TRBJ2-5
D: NA
size: NA
V: TRBV3-1/TRBV3-2
CDR3: CASSQLLAVGQETQYF
DNA: TGTGCCAGCAGCCAATTACTAGCAGTTGGGCAAGAGACCCAGTACTTC

J: TRBJ1-4
D: TRBD1
size: NA
V: TRBV5-1
CDR3: CASATGTGLEKLFF
DNA: TGCGCCAGCGCAACCGGGACAGGGCTCGAAAAACTGTTTTTT

J: TRBJ2-5
D: TRBD1
size: NA
V: TRBV27
CDR3: CASSQAYRGRRETQYF
DNA: TGTGCCAGCAGTCAAGCTTACAGGGGTAGACGAGAGACCCAGTACTTC

J: TRBJ1-1
D: TRBD1
size: NA
V: TRBV19
CDR3: CASGPRDREAFF
DNA: TGTGCCAGCGGACCGCGGGACAGGGAAGCTTTCTTT

J: TRBJ2-7
D: NA
size: NA
V: TRBV27
CDR3: CASSLGTPVSYEQYF
DNA: TGTGCCAGCAGTTTAGGGACACCGGTCTCCTACGAGCAGTACTTC

J: TRBJ1-3
D: TRBD1
size: few
V: TRBV6-1
CDR3: CASSADRGGPSGNTIYF
DNA: TGTGCCAGCAGTGCCGACAGGGGTGGACCCTCTGGAAACACCATATATTTT

J: TRBJ1-1
D: NA
size: once
V: TRBV15
CDR3: CATSRDLGRGEAFF
DNA: TGTGCCACCAGCAGAGATCTGGGGAGGGGTGAAGCTTTCTTT

J: TRBJ2-3
D: NA
size: NA
V: TRBV7-3
CDR3: CASSPGGTDTQYF
DNA: TGTGCCAGCAGCCCCGGGGGTACAGATACGCAGTATTTT

J: TRBJ1-4
D: TRBD1
size: NA
V: TRBV5-1
CDR3: CASSLMGQYEKLFF
DNA: TGCGCCAGCAGCTTAATGGGACAGTACGAAAAACTGTTTTTT

J: TRBJ2-7
D: NA
size: NA
V: TRBV3-1/TRBV3-2
CDR3: CASSQERIRGSYEQYF
DNA: TGTGCCAGCAGCCAAGAGAGGATCAGGGGTTCCTACGAGCAGTACTTC

J: TRBJ2-7
D: NA
size: NA
V: TRBV5-8
CDR3: CASSLVRAGEQYF
DNA: TGTGCCAGCAGCTTGGTCAGGGCTGGCGAGCAGTACTTC

J: TRBJ1-1
D: NA
size: once
V: TRBV7-9
CDR3: CASSSETEAFF
DNA: TGTGCCAGCAGCTCGGAGACTGAAGCTTTCTTT

J: TRBJ2-5
D: NA
size: NA
V: TRBV9
CDR3: CASSVVGGQETQYF
DNA: TGTGCCAGCAGCGTAGTAGGGGGACAAGAGACCCAGTACTTC

J: TRBJ2-2
D: TRBD2
size: once
V: TRBV28
CDR3: CASSRDYNTGELFF
DNA: TGTGCCAGCAGTAGGGACTACAACACCGGGGAGCTGTTTTTT

J: TRBJ2-7
D: NA
size: NA
V: TRBV2
CDR3: CASSGPDYATIHEQYF
DNA: TGTGCCAGCAGTGGCCCGGACTACGCGACTATTCACGAGCAGTACTTC

J: TRBJ2-2
D: NA
size: NA
V: TRBV4-2
CDR3: CASSQGLGSTGELFF
DNA: TGTGCCAGCAGCCAAGGTCTGGGGAGCACCGGGGAGCTGTTTTTT

J: TRBJ1-2
D: TRBD1
size: NA
V: TRBV28
CDR3: CASSRQGPYGYTF
DNA: TGTGCCAGCAGTCGACAGGGCCCCTATGGCTACACCTTC

J: TRBJ1-6
D: TRBD1
size: NA
V: TRBV2
CDR3: CATTGQANSPLHF
DNA: TGTGCCACCACGGGACAGGCTAATTCACCCCTCCACTTT

J: TRBJ2-7
D: TRBD2
size: once
V: TRBV13
CDR3: CASSGGTSGWYEQYF
DNA: TGTGCCAGCAGCGGCGGGACTAGCGGGTGGTACGAGCAGTACTTC

J: TRBJ1-4
D: TRBD1
size: NA
V: TRBV18
CDR3: CASSPGSTGAKKLFF
DNA: TGTGCCAGCTCACCAGGATCGACAGGGGCCAAAAAACTGTTTTTT

J: TRBJ2-7
D: TRBD1
size: NA
V: TRBV30
CDR3: CAWDTGVSYEQYF
DNA: TGTGCCTGGGATACAGGGGTCTCCTACGAGCAGTACTTC

J: TRBJ2-1
D: TRBD2
size: NA
V: TRBV9
CDR3: CASSVGSSGGNEQFF
DNA: TGTGCCAGCAGCGTAGGGTCTAGCGGGGGGAATGAGCAGTTCTTC

J: TRBJ2-1
D: TRBD2
size: NA
V: TRBV3-1/TRBV3-2
CDR3: CASSQDWTSRLYNEQFF
DNA: TGTGCCAGCAGCCAAGACTGGACTAGCCGCCTGTACAATGAGCAGTTCTTC